A single sample gave rise to the 20 T cell receptor beta chains below, sequenced in a study of type 1 and type 2 diabetes patients (TCRdb year 2016). The listed sequencing device is Illumina MiSeq. Genomic DNA from sorted T cell subsets was used as template for TCRbeta CDR3 amplification. The TCRbeta CDR3 region was amplified by multiplex PCR using 30 forward and 13 reverse primers. The public sequencing data were trimmed at Q25 with fastp and processed into clonotypes with MiXCR by TCRdb, which kept only in-frame beta chains. Each record represents a unique CDR3 protein, reported with the most common genes and DNA among its rows. Here the sample has under 300,000 distinct CDR3 sequences; roughly 50% occur a single time. In total, the top ten clones hold about 13% of the sample. The source material was peripheral blood mononuclear cells (PBMCs). The receptors originated from a man in his late teens or twenties with type 2 diabetes.

This clonotype was found many times. The V gene is TRBV15, the J gene TRBJ2-6; no clear D. V was shortened by 3 bases and J by 0 bases, with 6 bases between the two germline ends. The CDR3 is 15 residues long. Germline values: CDR1 LNHNV, CDR2 YYDKDF (reference sequence). The CDR3 spells CATSSDISGANVLTF. In DNA form, the CDR3 reads TGTGCCACCAGCAGTGATATCTCTGGGGCCAACGTCCTGACTTTC.

The CDR3 DNA reads as TGTGCCAGCAGCCCCCACCTGAACACTGAAGCTTTCTTT. This gives the protein CASSPHLNTEAFF. The V gene is TRBV7-3, the J gene TRBJ1-1; D remains unclear. Germline V gene data show CDR1 as SGHTA and CDR2 as FQGTGA. The CDR3 sequence is 13 residues long. Between the trimmed V and J ends, which lost 5 bases and 0 bases, there was a span of 7 bases.

This clonotype came up a few times. This chain connects TRBV6-5 to TRBJ2-7; a possible D gene is TRBD2 (6 bases). The CDR3 consists of 13 residues. Trimming took off 0 bases at V and 6 bases at J, with 9 bases between the two ends. Germline CDR1 reads MNHEY; CDR2 reads SVGAGI. CDR3 in DNA: TGTGCCAGCAGTTACTCAAGGGGAGGCGAGCAGTACTTC. Protein product: CASSYSRGGEQYF.

This clonotype was counted only a few times. The chain has TRBV2 and TRBJ1-1, with 10 bases identical to TRBD1. CDR3 length: 16 residues. V gave up 1 base and J gave up 8 bases; unmatched junction bases: 10. From germline, CDR1 is SNHLY and CDR2 FYNNEI. Written as DNA, the CDR3 is TGTGCCAGCAGTGAAGGAGAGGGACAGGGGTCACCCGAAGCTTTCTTT. This encodes CASSEGEGQGSPEAFF.

The V call is TRBV10-2, the J call TRBJ2-3, with TRBD2 matching over 8 bases. Looked up from germline, CDR1 is WSHSY and CDR2 is SAAADI. Losses at the gene ends were 4 bases for V and 6 bases for J; bases not matched to a gene: 12. The CDR3 extends over 16 amino acids. CDR3 DNA sequence: TGCGCCAGCAGTGGGGCGGGGGGACCCTTGGGCGATACGCAGTATTTT. Translation gives CASSGAGGPLGDTQYF.

V and J are TRBV6-5 and TRBJ2-1, with 9 positions matching TRBD2. V shed 2 bases, J shed 5 bases, and the junction held 7 bases outside the gene matches. The CDR3 consists of 16 residues. CDR1 is MNHEY, CDR2 SVGAGI, per germline. CDR3 DNA: TGTGCCAGCAGTTACGACGCGGGAGGGCTCCACAATGAGCAGTTCTTC. It is translated as CASSYDAGGLHNEQFF.

This rearrangement joins TRBV15 to TRBJ1-2; weak D call: TRBD1 (6 bases). V dropped 10 bases and J dropped 0 bases, with 18 bases sitting between them. This CDR3 has 15 amino acids. Looked up from germline, CDR1 is LNHNV and CDR2 is YYDKDF (reference sequence). The CDR3 DNA reads as TGTGCCAGCAGTCCGTGGACAGAGACTAACTATGGCTACACCTTC. Translation gives CASSPWTETNYGYTF.

The gene calls are TRBV18 and TRBJ1-2; D remains unclear. Trimming pared 0 bases from V and 4 bases from J, leaving 15 bases between. Per the germline V gene, CDR1 is KGHSH and CDR2 is LQKENI. This CDR3 contains 16 residues. CDR3 bases: TGTGCCAGCTCACCACCGAGCAGCCGGAGGACCTATGGCTACACCTTC. Translating gives CASSPPSSRRTYGYTF.

The V and J genes are TRBV20-1 and TRBJ2-3, with 12 bases identical to TRBD2. The CDR3 is 15 residues long. The V gene's germline CDR1 is DFQATT and CDR2 SNEGSKA (reference sequence). Trimming removed 8 bases from V and 0 bases from J; junction bases left unmatched: 6. The CDR3 region is CSLAGGPSSTDTQYF. The CDR3 nucleotides are TGCAGTCTAGCGGGAGGGCCCTCTAGCACAGATACGCAGTATTTT.

The rearrangement joins TRBV6-1 to TRBJ1-4; TRBD1 is a possible D gene (6 bases). CDR3 length: 15 residues. Germline values: CDR1 MNHNS, CDR2 SASEGT. With 6 bases removed from V and 1 base from J, the gap between germline ends came to 12 bases. Written as DNA, the CDR3 is TGTGCCAGCAGAAAACAGGGAAGAACTAATGAAAAACTGTTTTTT. Translating it yields CASRKQGRTNEKLFF.

This chain joins TRBV6-1 and TRBJ1-1; D is unresolved. Germline V CDR1 and CDR2: MNHNS, SASEGT. This CDR3 has 13 residues. Trimming shortened V by 2 bases and J by 8 bases, and 12 bases separated the two germline ends. The CDR3 reads CASSELWETEAFF. CDR3 DNA sequence: TGTGCCAGCAGTGAACTTTGGGAGACAGAAGCTTTCTTT.

The table lists this clonotype with a few counts. The genes are TRBV7-2 and TRBJ2-3, with D possibly called TRBD1 or TRBD2 (5 bases each). V lost 1 base, J lost 2 bases, and 7 bases lay in between. This CDR3 has 14 residues. Per germline, CDR1 SGHTA and CDR2 FQGNSA. CDR3 bases: TGTGCCAGCAGCTTAGACGGGGCCACAGATACGCAGTATTTT. It specifies CASSLDGATDTQYF. Looking up the rest from reference TRBV7-2 and TRBJ2-3 gives the full variable domain: GAGVSQSPSNKVTEKGKDVELRCDPISGHTALYWYRQSLGQGLEFLIYFQGNSAPDKSGLPSDRFSAERTGGSVSTLTIQRTQQEDSAVYLCASSLDGATDTQYFGPGTRLTVL.

Concerning this clonotype: Possible read error: a much larger clone is one base away. The chain couples TRBV25-1 to TRBJ1-4; possible D gene TRBD1, 6 bases. CDR3 length: 18 residues. CDR1 and CDR2 from the germline V gene are MGHDK and SYGVNS. This chain's CDR3 is CASSEFRGGLTTNEKLSF. CDR3 coding DNA: TGTGCCAGCAGTGAATTTCGGGGGGGGCTTACAACTAATGAAAAACTGTCTTTT.

The J gene is TRBJ2-5, the V gene TRBV7-2; 9 nucleotides align to TRBD2. CDR1 and CDR2 (germline): SGHTA, FQGNSA. CDR3 length equals 18 residues. Losses at the gene ends were 4 bases for V and 4 bases for J; bases not matched to a gene: 16. The CDR3 here is CASSSSPLDAGGPETQYF. CDR3 nucleotide sequence: TGTGCCAGCAGCTCATCCCCCCTCGACGCGGGGGGGCCAGAGACCCAGTACTTC.

The chain carries TRBV9 and TRBJ2-7; D perhaps matches TRBD1 (7 bases). The germline V gene has CDR1 SGDLS and CDR2 YYNGEE. Trimming pared 4 bases from V and 2 bases from J, leaving 13 bases between. The CDR3 contains 14 residues. The DNA of the CDR3 is TGTGCCAGCAGCCAGGAGGGGGCCCCCTACGAGCAGTACTTC. This gives the protein CASSQEGAPYEQYF.

This CDR3 reads CASSLWTSAWERHEQYF. CDR3 DNA: TGTGCCAGCAGCTTGTGGACTAGCGCTTGGGAACGGCACGAGCAGTACTTC. The rearrangement uses TRBV11-2 and TRBJ2-7; 9 nucleotides line up with TRBD2. Germline values: CDR1 SGHAT, CDR2 FQNNGV. V shed 3 bases and J 5 bases; nucleotides not matched to a gene: 14. This CDR3 region has 17 residues.

The CDR3 is CASSLDRGDNSPLHF. The CDR3 coding sequence is TGTGCCAGCAGCTTAGACAGGGGGGATAATTCACCCCTCCACTTT. This chain links TRBV7-9 with TRBJ1-6, with 8 bases matching TRBD1. Looked up from germline, CDR1 is SEHNR and CDR2 is FQNEAQ (reference sequence). V shed 1 base and J 5 bases; nucleotides not matched to a gene: 1. This CDR3 spans 15 amino acids.

The chain carries TRBV28 and TRBJ2-7, with D perhaps matching TRBD2 (6 bases). The CDR3 extends over 15 amino acids. V was pared by 3 bases and J by 2 bases, with 14 bases between. The germline CDR1 and CDR2 sequences are MDHEN and SYDVKM. The CDR3 sequence is CASSLERGTTYEQYF. The CDR3 DNA reads TGTGCCAGCAGTTTGGAGCGCGGGACCACCTACGAGCAGTACTTC.

The chain carries TRBV28 and TRBJ2-1, with no clear D. Germline-derived CDR1 and CDR2 are MDHEN and SYDVKM. The CDR3 consists of 14 residues. The V end lost 6 bases, the J end lost 0 bases, and 9 bases lay between the germline ends. CDR3 sequence reads: CASRPGISYNEQFF. As DNA, the CDR3 is TGTGCCAGCAGGCCAGGAATCTCCTACAATGAGCAGTTCTTC.

V is TRBV9 and J is TRBJ2-3; tentatively, D is TRBD1 or TRBD2 (5 bases each). V lost 3 bases and J 4 bases, leaving 15 bases between the germline ends. The CDR3 totals 15 residues. Per the germline V gene, CDR1 is SGDLS and CDR2 is YYNGEE. CDR3 in amino acids: CASSAIPGPADTQYF. The CDR3 DNA follows: TGTGCCAGCAGCGCCATACCGGGACCTGCAGATACGCAGTATTTT.